The clone carrying this T cell receptor beta chain was observed a handful of times. The antigen remains undetermined. Making use of molecular barcodes, quantitative 5'-RACE generated TCR beta libraries. TCRdb reanalysed the 5' RACE reads using MiXCR and keeps one entry per CDR3 protein. The repertoire has 30,000 to 45,000 distinct CDR3 sequences, more than 15% of them found once; the top ten carry 45%. The record originates from a study of CD8 T cells in ankylosing spondylitis. Germline CDR1 reads SGHRS; CDR2 reads YFSETQ. The length of the CDR3 is 12 residues. Between the trimmed V and J ends, which lost 3 bases and 9 bases, there was a span of 10 bases. Findings and caveats of the study: Reactive arthritis synovial fluid and blood previously showed some of these motif variants. Characteristic of ankylosing spondylitis blood, it appeared, was a TCR beta motif comprising roughly 8 highly homologous variants.

This clonotype originated in a male donor with ankylosing spondylitis or in good health (not recorded which). Sequencing used blood. This chain joins TRBV5-1 and TRBJ2-1; a possible D gene is TRBD2 (5 bases). The CDR3 sequence: CASSSDSGEQFF. The CDR3 DNA reads as TGCGCCAGCAGCTCGGACTCCGGTGAGCAGTTCTTC.